This TCR beta chain comes out of a study of blood T cell repertoires in COVID-19. Study context: The cDNA or gDNA used as material had been derived from T cells, B-cell-depleted T cells, or PBMCs.

Profiling relied on immunoSEQ multiplex PCR, and the TCRdb table lists in-frame clones only, not all of them. The sample contains more than 150,000 clones, less than 90% of which appear only once. The CDR3 consists of 14 residues. Germline V gives CDR1 SNHLY, CDR2 FYNNEI. The V and J ends lost 7 bases and 4 bases respectively, with 15 bases between them. Specimen: peripheral blood. This sequence originates from a woman aged 70 to 79 with acute or convalescent COVID-19. V is TRBV2 and J is TRBJ2-3, with D maybe TRBD2 (5 bases). CDR3 residues: CASKLRVLPDTQYF. CDR3 sequence (DNA): TGTGCCAGCAAATTGAGGGTACTGCCAGATACGCAGTATTTT. The variable domain in full, completed from reference TRBV2 and TRBJ2-3, reads EPEVTQTPSHQVTQMGQEVILRCVPISNHLYFYWYRQILGQKVEFLVSFYNNEISEKSEIFDDQFSVERPDGSNFTLKIRSTKLEDSAMYFCASKLRVLPDTQYFGPGTRLTVL.